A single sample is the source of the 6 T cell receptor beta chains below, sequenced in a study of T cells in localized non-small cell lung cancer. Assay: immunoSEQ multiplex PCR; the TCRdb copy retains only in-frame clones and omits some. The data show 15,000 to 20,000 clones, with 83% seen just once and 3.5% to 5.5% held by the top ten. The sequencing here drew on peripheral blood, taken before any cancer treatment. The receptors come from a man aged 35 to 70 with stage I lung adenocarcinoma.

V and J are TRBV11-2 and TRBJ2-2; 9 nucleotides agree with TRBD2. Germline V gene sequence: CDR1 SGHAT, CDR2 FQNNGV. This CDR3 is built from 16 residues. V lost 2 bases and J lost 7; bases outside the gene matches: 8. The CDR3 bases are TGTGCCAGCAGCTTAAGGGGCGGGAGGGCCATCGGGGAGCTGTTTTTT. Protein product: CASSLRGGRAIGELFF.

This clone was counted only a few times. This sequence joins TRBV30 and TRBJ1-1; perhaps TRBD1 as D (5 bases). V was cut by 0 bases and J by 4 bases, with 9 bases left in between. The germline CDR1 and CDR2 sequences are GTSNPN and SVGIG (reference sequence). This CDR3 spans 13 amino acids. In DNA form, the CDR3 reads TGTGCCTGGAGTGTACATAGGGGCACTGAAGCTTTCTTT. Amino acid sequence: CAWSVHRGTEAFF.

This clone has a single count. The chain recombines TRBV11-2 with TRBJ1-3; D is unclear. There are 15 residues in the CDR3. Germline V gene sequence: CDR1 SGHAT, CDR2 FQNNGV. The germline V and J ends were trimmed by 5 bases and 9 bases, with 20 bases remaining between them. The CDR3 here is CASSVSDAFHSTIYF. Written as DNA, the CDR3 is TGTGCCAGCAGCGTATCGGACGCCTTCCATAGCACCATATATTTT.

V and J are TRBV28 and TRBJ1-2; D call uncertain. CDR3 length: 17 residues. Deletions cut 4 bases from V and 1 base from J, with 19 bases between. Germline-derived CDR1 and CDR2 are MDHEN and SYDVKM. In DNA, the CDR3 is TGTGCCAGCAGTTCAGGAACCCCGGAAGTTTTTAACTATGGCTACACCTTC. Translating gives CASSSGTPEVFNYGYTF.

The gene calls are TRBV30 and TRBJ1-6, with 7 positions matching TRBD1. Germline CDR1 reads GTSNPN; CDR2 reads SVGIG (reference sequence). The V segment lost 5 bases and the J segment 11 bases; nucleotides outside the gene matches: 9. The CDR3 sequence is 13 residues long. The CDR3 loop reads CAWDRQGAAPLHF. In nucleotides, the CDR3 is TGTGCCTGGGACCGACAGGGTGCAGCACCCCTCCACTTT.

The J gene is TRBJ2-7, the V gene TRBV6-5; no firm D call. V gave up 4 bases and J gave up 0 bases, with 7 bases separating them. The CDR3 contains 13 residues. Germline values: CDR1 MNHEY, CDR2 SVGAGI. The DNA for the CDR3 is TGTGCCAGCAGTTTCGGGCCCTCCTACGAGCAGTACTTC. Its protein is CASSFGPSYEQYF.